Following are 27 T cell receptor beta chains from one sample sequenced in a study of CD8+ T cells in alopecia areata. Extraction and reverse transcription of RNA yielded cDNA as the sequencing template. Sequencing was performed with immunoSEQ multiplex PCR; in TCRdb, only in-frame clones are kept and a portion is missing. The sample records about 180,000 clones, about 47% being singletons. Stated treatment: oral pan-JAK inhibitor, 5-10 mg twice daily. The sequenced sample was CD8+ T cells sorted from blood, obtained around week 54, from a patient treated with tofacitinib. These TCRs come from a human donor with alopecia areata.

The V gene is TRBV19, the J gene TRBJ1-5; D gene ambiguous. Germline CDR1 and CDR2: LNHDA and SQIVND (reference sequence). The CDR3 is 14 amino acids. V dropped 5 bases and J dropped 4 bases, with 12 bases sitting between them. In DNA form, the CDR3 reads TGTGCCAGTAGTCCCGCCGGGAATAATCAGCCCCAGCATTTT. This codes for CASSPAGNNQPQHF. Complete variable domain (other parts from reference TRBV19 and TRBJ1-5): DGGITQSPKYLFRKEGQNVTLSCEQNLNHDAMYWYRQDPGQGLRLIYYSQIVNDFQKGDIAEGYSVSREKKESFPLTVTSAQKNPTAFYLCASSPAGNNQPQHFGDGTRLSIL.

The V and J genes are TRBV7-9 and TRBJ1-2, with D unclear. The CDR3 is 13 residues long. V was pared by 1 base and J by 6 bases, with 9 bases between. The germline V gene encodes CDR1 SEHNR and CDR2 FQNEAQ (reference sequence). The CDR3 nucleotides read TGTGCCAGCAGCTTAGAAGGGAGGGATGGCTACACCTTC. It yields the protein CASSLEGRDGYTF.

The chain is built from TRBV27 and TRBJ2-5, with unresolved D. The CDR3 loop spans 16 amino acids. The V and J ends lost 5 bases and 5 bases respectively, with 21 bases between them. Germline CDR1 is MNHEY and CDR2 is SMNVEV (reference sequence). CDR3 sequence: CASSPVEAPGPETQYF. The CDR3 DNA sequence: TGTGCCAGCAGTCCCGTCGAAGCGCCCGGGCCGGAGACCCAGTACTTC.

The chain employs TRBV6-5 and TRBJ1-1; a weak D match, TRBD1 (5 bases). CDR3 length: 15 amino acids. CDR1 and CDR2 (germline): MNHEY, SVGAGI. Trimming left V 5 bases short and J 1 base short, with 14 bases between. CDR3 amino acids: CASSRDGNWNTEAFF. The CDR3, as DNA: TGTGCCAGCAGTCGGGACGGCAATTGGAACACTGAAGCTTTCTTT.

The rearrangement uses TRBV9 and TRBJ1-1; no clear D gene. This CDR3 is built from 13 residues. Germline values: CDR1 SGDLS, CDR2 YYNGEE. V lost 4 bases and J 4 bases, leaving 11 bases between the germline ends. CDR3 coding DNA: TGTGCCAGCAGCCCCCAAGCGGTCACTGAAGCTTTCTTT. This encodes CASSPQAVTEAFF.

The chain recombines TRBV5-1 with TRBJ2-5; no definite D call. Trimming shortened V by 5 bases and J by 0 bases, and 14 bases separated the two germline ends. This CDR3 is built from 15 residues. The germline V gene encodes CDR1 SGHRS and CDR2 YFSETQ. The CDR3 region has the DNA TGCGCCAGCAGATCCCTCGGGTCATACCAAGAGACCCAGTACTTC. Protein sequence: CASRSLGSYQETQYF.

The rearrangement joins TRBV7-3 to TRBJ1-2; 8 nucleotides match TRBD1. V lost 5 bases, J lost 4 bases, and 6 bases stayed unmatched. The CDR3 contains 14 residues. Germline CDR1 SGHTA, CDR2 FQGTGA. The CDR3 nucleotides are TGTGCCAGCAGCCCCGGACAGGGTGTCTATGGCTACACCTTC. This translates into CASSPGQGVYGYTF.

This clone was seen only a few times. Other DNA sequences in this sample translate to the same CDR3. For the CDR3, the DNA is TGTGCCTGGAGCTTTGGGGGCGCTTACGAGCAGTACTTC. It translates to CAWSFGGAYEQYF. The rearrangement links TRBV30 to TRBJ2-7; a possible D gene is TRBD1 (6 bases). Germline CDR1 and CDR2: GTSNPN and SVGIG (reference sequence). The CDR3 length is 13 residues. Trimming took 3 bases from V and 4 from J, leaving 13 bases between them.

This sequence joins TRBV9 and TRBJ1-1, with 9 bases lining up with TRBD1. Germline CDR1 reads SGDLS; CDR2 reads YYNGEE. The CDR3 totals 15 residues. The V and J ends lost 0 bases and 1 base, in that order; junction bases with no gene match: 1. CDR3 in amino acids: CASSVAGQGNTEAFF. The CDR3 DNA follows: TGTGCCAGCAGCGTAGCGGGACAGGGGAACACTGAAGCTTTCTTT. Full variable domain (outside the CDR3, taken from reference TRBV9 and TRBJ1-1): DSGVTQTPKHLITATGQRVTLRCSPRSGDLSVYWYQQSLDQGLQFLIQYYNGEERAKGNILERFSAQQFPDLHSELNLSSLELGDSALYFCASSVAGQGNTEAFFGQGTRLTVV.

This chain connects TRBV29-1 to TRBJ2-7; maybe TRBD1 (6 bases). With 4 bases removed from V and 5 bases from J, the gap between germline ends came to 6 bases. Germline V gene lookup returns CDR1 SQVTM and CDR2 ANQGSEA. The CDR3 is 10 amino acids. As DNA, the CDR3 is TGCAGCGTTGCAGGGGACGAGCAGTACTTC. Translation: CSVAGDEQYF.

The chain joins TRBV7-6 to TRBJ1-2; 7 bases map to TRBD1. CDR1 is SGHVS and CDR2 is FNYEAQ in the germline V gene. The CDR3 is 13 amino acids. The trim removed 6 bases at V and 6 bases at J, leaving 7 bases unmatched. The CDR3 protein is CASSPVQGNGYTF. CDR3 in DNA: TGTGCCAGCAGTCCTGTACAGGGGAATGGCTACACCTTC.

This clone has a handful of counts. This chain uses TRBV4-2 with TRBJ2-7; D is undetermined. V lost 1 base and J lost 4, with 5 bases in between. This CDR3 spans 12 amino acids. Germline V gives CDR1 LGHNA, CDR2 YNFKEQ. The CDR3 region has the DNA TGTGCCAGCAGCCAAGCCGGGTACGAGCAGTACTTC. Residues: CASSQAGYEQYF.

This clone was observed a few times. V and J are TRBV5-6 and TRBJ2-2; D ambiguous. Germline CDR1 reads SGHDT; CDR2 reads YYEEEE. This CDR3 has 13 amino acids. V was cut by 6 bases and J by 5 bases, with 11 bases left in between. This CDR3 is CASTWTDTGELFF. CDR3 in DNA: TGTGCCAGCACCTGGACGGATACCGGGGAGCTGTTTTTT.

The chain has TRBV5-1 and TRBJ1-1; D remains ambiguous. The CDR3 loop spans 13 amino acids. Germline CDR1 is SGHRS and CDR2 is YFSETQ. V shed 4 bases and J shed 1 base, with 8 bases lying between them. Here the CDR3 DNA reads TGCGCCAGCAGCCCCGTTCAGAACACTGAAGCTTTCTTT. Translation: CASSPVQNTEAFF.

This clone has just one count. The J gene is TRBJ1-2, the V gene TRBV9, with a possible D match to TRBD1 (5 bases). Trimming took 0 bases from V and 3 from J, leaving 15 bases between them. Germline CDR1 SGDLS, CDR2 YYNGEE. The CDR3 runs to 16 residues. The DNA of the CDR3 is TGTGCCAGCAGCGTAGCCGGGACGAGCTTTGACTATGGCTACACCTTC. Translated: CASSVAGTSFDYGYTF.

V is TRBV19 and J is TRBJ1-1, with D perhaps TRBD1 (6 bases). Germline values: CDR1 LNHDA, CDR2 SQIVND (reference sequence). V was cut by 6 bases and J by 3 bases, with 14 bases left in between. The CDR3 runs to 14 residues. The CDR3 bases are TGTGCCAGTAGATGGGGGGGCGCGGACACTGAAGCTTTCTTT. As protein: CASRWGGADTEAFF.

CDR3 protein: CASSLAGTVTDTQYF. CDR3 DNA sequence: TGTGCCAGCAGTTTAGCCGGGACAGTCACAGATACGCAGTATTTT. The chain has TRBV27 and TRBJ2-3; 7 nucleotides align to TRBD1. From germline, CDR1 is MNHEY and CDR2 SMNVEV (reference sequence). V was clipped by 2 bases and J by 2 bases; unmatched bases: 4. This CDR3 has 15 residues.

The chain employs TRBV5-6 and TRBJ2-7, with D perhaps TRBD1 or TRBD2 (5 bases each). Trimming took 7 bases from V and 5 from J, leaving 13 bases between them. Germline assignment: CDR1 SGHDT and CDR2 YYEEEE. The CDR3 is 12 amino acids. The CDR3 is CASALGDDEQYF. In DNA, the CDR3 is TGTGCCAGCGCTCTGGGGGACGACGAGCAGTACTTC.

This clone turned up a few times. Other nucleotide sequences from this sample produce the same CDR3. The V gene is TRBV5-1, the J gene TRBJ1-2; no clear D. V was pared by 0 bases and J by 2 bases, with 5 bases between. Germline V gene lookup returns CDR1 SGHRS and CDR2 YFSETQ. CDR3 length equals 13 residues. CDR3 DNA: TGCGCCAGCAGCTTGGGCCCGAACTATGGCTACACCTTC. Translation: CASSLGPNYGYTF.

This rearrangement joins TRBV11-2 to TRBJ1-1; D not resolved. Trimming pared 10 bases from V and 4 bases from J, leaving 13 bases between. The CDR3 runs to 12 residues. Germline CDR1 SGHAT, CDR2 FQNNGV. This CDR3 reads CATSNFGTEAFF. The CDR3 DNA sequence: TGTGCCACCTCCAACTTCGGCACTGAAGCTTTCTTT.

The chain recombines TRBV4-3 with TRBJ2-5; possible D gene TRBD1, 5 bases. CDR1 and CDR2 (germline): LGHNA, YSLEER. Trimming took off 1 base at V and 5 bases at J, with 14 bases between the two ends. The CDR3 has 15 residues. CDR3 sequence: CASSQVLTSGETQYF. As DNA, the CDR3 is TGCGCCAGCAGCCAAGTCCTGACATCAGGGGAGACCCAGTACTTC.

The chain employs TRBV27 and TRBJ1-5, with unresolved D. V lost 5 bases and J lost 0, with 5 bases in between. The germline gives CDR1 MNHEY, CDR2 SMNVEV (reference sequence). This CDR3 spans 13 amino acids. Written as DNA, the CDR3 is TGTGCCAGCAGTGACTATAGCAATCAGCCCCAGCATTTT. It specifies CASSDYSNQPQHF.

In this sample, this clone turned up a few times. The rearrangement uses TRBV30 and TRBJ1-3; D is undetermined. The V and J ends lost 4 bases and 6 bases respectively, with 10 bases between them. Germline loops: CDR1 GTSNPN, CDR2 SVGIG (reference sequence). The CDR3 length is 12 residues. CDR3 DNA sequence: TGTGCCTGGACGCCCGAGTCAAACACCATATATTTT. This translates into CAWTPESNTIYF.

This clone was recorded a few times. The chain joins TRBV4-1 to TRBJ1-1; D not resolved. CDR1 and CDR2 from the germline V gene are MGHRA and YSYEKL. The germline V and J ends were trimmed by 4 bases and 3 bases, with 12 bases remaining between them. The CDR3 sequence is 14 residues long. The CDR3 region has the DNA TGCGCCAGCAGCCCAGGATGGGATTACACTGAAGCTTTCTTT. It specifies CASSPGWDYTEAFF.

The rearrangement joins TRBV4-1 to TRBJ2-5, with D perhaps TRBD2 (6 bases). V lost 4 bases and J lost 12, with 12 bases in between. CDR3 length: 11 residues. In germline, CDR1 is MGHRA, CDR2 YSYEKL. The CDR3 protein is CASSPGGSKYF. CDR3 bases: TGCGCCAGCAGCCCTGGGGGGAGCAAGTACTTC.

This clone was counted a single time. This rearrangement joins TRBV30 to TRBJ2-1, with 10 bases aligning to TRBD2. CDR1 and CDR2 from the germline V gene are GTSNPN and SVGIG (reference sequence). CDR3 length: 14 amino acids. V lost 1 base to trimming and J lost 8 bases; unmatched junction nucleotides: 5. The CDR3: CAWSAGAGGDEQFF. DNA for the CDR3: TGTGCCTGGAGTGCAGGAGCGGGGGGGGATGAGCAGTTCTTC.

The rearrangement links TRBV11-2 to TRBJ1-1; no clear D gene. The CDR3 covers 11 residues. Per germline, CDR1 SGHAT and CDR2 FQNNGV. V was shortened by 4 bases and J by 10 bases, with 10 bases between the two germline ends. Written as DNA, the CDR3 is TGTGCCAGCAGCTCCTGGGAGGGAGCTTTCTTT. Encoded protein: CASSSWEGAFF.